The 17 T cell receptor beta chains listed next were all sequenced from one sample in a study of human T cells and chemical hapten exposure. From the RACE reads, TCRdb called clonotypes with MiXCR, one entry per CDR3 protein. The sample comprises 80,000 to 100,000 distinct CDR3 sequences, about 10% of which are singletons, and under 4% rests with the top ten. Time point in this sample: pre-sensitization, week 0. Treatment: therapeutic diphenylcyclopropenone sensitization with weekly scalp DPC. The input for sequencing was whole blood, taken in connection with sensitization to the hapten diphenylcyclopropenone (DPC). The origin of the receptors is a woman in her sixties with alopecia areata. Some clones in this sample may be carry-over from other donors' samples.

This clonotype has ten or more counts. The rearrangement joins TRBV27 to TRBJ1-1; D possibly corresponds to TRBD1 (6 bases). This CDR3 contains 14 residues. The V gene's germline CDR1 is MNHEY and CDR2 SMNVEV (reference sequence). The germline V and J ends were trimmed by 11 bases and 3 bases, with 19 bases remaining between them. The CDR3 reads CAGKGEFTDTEAFF. The DNA for the CDR3 is TGTGCCGGGAAGGGGGAATTTACGGACACTGAAGCTTTCTTT.

The CDR3 DNA reads TGCGCCAGCAGCCCGCGACTGATGAGCGACATTCAGTACTTC. This gives the protein CASSPRLMSDIQYF. This rearrangement joins TRBV5-1 to TRBJ2-4; no reliable D call. With 4 bases removed from V and 8 bases from J, the gap between germline ends came to 16 bases. This CDR3 contains 14 residues. Germline loops: CDR1 SGHRS, CDR2 YFSETQ.

There are many counts of this clonotype. The V and J genes are TRBV12-3 or TRBV12-4 and TRBJ1-5; possible D gene TRBD1, 5 bases. This CDR3 spans 14 amino acids. V gave up 3 bases and J gave up 5 bases, with 11 bases separating them. In nucleotides, the CDR3 is TGTGCCAGCAGTTTCCACGGGACGGATCAGCCCCAGCATTTT. Protein sequence: CASSFHGTDQPQHF.

At least ten counts were recorded for this clonotype. The chain couples TRBV10-3 to TRBJ1-5; 7 bases are shared with TRBD1. The J segment lost 4 bases and the V segment lost 1 base, leaving 7 bases of the junction unmatched. The CDR3 extends over 16 amino acids. Germline loops: CDR1 ENHRY, CDR2 SYGVKD. The CDR3: CAISEFKGAGNQPQHF. The CDR3 coding sequence is TGTGCCATCAGTGAGTTTAAGGGGGCCGGGAATCAGCCCCAGCATTTT.

This clonotype was counted ten times or more. This chain links TRBV11-2 with TRBJ2-5; D unresolved. CDR3 length: 15 amino acids. CDR1 is SGHAT and CDR2 is FQNNGV in the germline V gene. V dropped 1 base and J dropped 7 bases, with 16 bases sitting between them. The CDR3 protein is CASSLAPEQAATQYF. The CDR3 DNA reads as TGTGCCAGCAGCTTAGCCCCAGAGCAAGCTGCGACCCAGTACTTC.

A note on this clonotype: A much larger clone lies one base from this, so it may be a read error. The chain combines TRBV10-3 with TRBJ1-2; D is undetermined. The CDR3 length is 14 residues. Trimming left V 5 bases short and J 8 bases short, with 18 bases between. CDR1 and CDR2 (germline): ENHRY, SYGVKD. CDR3 nucleotide sequence: TGTGCCATCAGTCATAGGGTAGGAGAGGGCGGCTACACCTTC. Its protein is CAISHRVGEGGYTF.

This clonotype was counted only a few times. This chain uses TRBV4-2 with TRBJ2-1; 8 nucleotides line up with TRBD2. The CDR3 covers 14 residues. Trimming took 0 bases from V and 10 from J; bases not matched to a gene: 5. CDR1 is LGHNA and CDR2 is YNFKEQ in the germline V gene. CDR3 DNA sequence: TGTGCCAGCAGCCAAGATGGACTAGCACAAGAGCAGTTCTTC. Translation: CASSQDGLAQEQFF.

There are many counts of this clonotype. The genes are TRBV27 and TRBJ2-5; D unclear. V was trimmed by 0 bases and J by 7 bases, leaving 12 bases between them. CDR1 MNHEY and CDR2 SMNVEV come from the germline V gene (reference sequence). The CDR3 covers 14 residues. The CDR3 sequence is CASSLSYGPRTQYF. The CDR3 nucleotides are TGTGCCAGCAGTTTATCCTACGGCCCTCGGACCCAGTACTTC.

This chain links TRBV5-1 with TRBJ2-3, with D perhaps TRBD2 (7 bases). The CDR3 length is 14 residues. The V gene lost 7 bases and the J gene lost 5 bases, with 17 bases spanning the gap. Germline loops: CDR1 SGHRS, CDR2 YFSETQ. The CDR3 nucleotides are TGCGCCAGCGGATTGGCGGGGGCAGAAGATACGCAGTATTTT. This gives the protein CASGLAGAEDTQYF.

This clonotype was picked up a small number of times. The rearrangement links TRBV2 to TRBJ1-6; perhaps TRBD1 as D (6 bases). The CDR3 is 14 residues long. V gave up 8 bases and J gave up 10 bases, with 18 bases separating them. In germline, CDR1 is SNHLY, CDR2 FYNNEI. The CDR3 protein is CASVAQGGLSPLHF. The CDR3 DNA follows: TGTGCCAGCGTGGCACAGGGAGGCCTCTCACCCCTCCACTTT.

This clonotype was observed many times. V and J are TRBV2 and TRBJ1-3; tentative D call: TRBD1 (6 bases). The CDR3 runs to 13 residues. Deletions cut 7 bases from V and 4 bases from J, with 11 bases between. Germline CDR1 reads SNHLY; CDR2 reads FYNNEI. The CDR3: CASIMGAGNTIYF. The CDR3 DNA is TGTGCCAGCATTATGGGGGCAGGAAACACCATATATTTT.

With respect to this clonotype: A read error is possible here, since a much larger clone lies one base away. The chain uses TRBV7-9 and TRBJ1-5; 10 bases match TRBD1. CDR1 and CDR2 (germline): SEHNR, FQNEAQ (reference sequence). The CDR3 extends over 19 amino acids. CDR3 DNA: TGTGCCAGCAGCTTTGGACCGGGACAGGGGAAGCAAAATAATCAGCCCCTGCATTTT. It is translated as CASSFGPGQGKQNNQPLHF.

The chain employs TRBV7-3 and TRBJ2-7; D possibly uses TRBD1 or TRBD2 (5 bases each). V gave up 5 bases and J gave up 2 bases, with 10 bases separating them. The CDR3 sequence is 13 residues long. Germline V CDR1 and CDR2: SGHTA, FQGTGA. CDR3 in DNA: TGTGCCAGCAGCGCCGGGACCGCCTACGAGCAGTACTTC. It yields the protein CASSAGTAYEQYF. Based on the CDR3 plus reference TRBV7-3 and TRBJ2-7, the full variable domain is GAGVSQTPSNKVTEKGKYVELRCDPISGHTALYWYRQSLGQGPEFLIYFQGTGAADDSGLPNDRFFAVRPEGSVSTLKIQRTERGDSAVYLCASSAGTAYEQYFGPGTRLTVT.

This clonotype was counted a few times. The chain carries TRBV12-3 or TRBV12-4 and TRBJ2-7, with 11 bases lining up with TRBD1. The CDR3 extends over 16 amino acids. V lost 5 bases to trimming and J lost 5 bases; unmatched junction nucleotides: 11. Here the CDR3 DNA reads TGTGCCAGCAGTAGAGGGACAGGGGGTCATCGGCACGAGCAGTACTTC. It yields the protein CASSRGTGGHRHEQYF.

This clonotype has more than one count but fewer than ten. J is TRBJ2-7 and V is TRBV12-3 or TRBV12-4; no definite D call. Trimming removed 2 bases from V and 3 bases from J, with 11 bases in between. This CDR3 region has 14 residues. CDR3 nucleotide sequence: TGTGCCAGCAGTTTAACGCCTACGGACTACGAGCAGTACTTC. Protein: CASSLTPTDYEQYF.

The chain carries TRBV30 and TRBJ2-7; possibly TRBD1 or TRBD2 for D (5 bases each). From germline, CDR1 is GTSNPN and CDR2 SVGIG (reference sequence). Trimming took 0 bases from V and 2 from J, leaving 26 bases between them. CDR3 size: 19 residues. The CDR3, as DNA: TGTGCCTGGAGTGTAACGACCCGGGACGGAATGATTTCTCCCTACGAGCAGTACTTC. The encoded protein is CAWSVTTRDGMISPYEQYF.

This clonotype was observed a handful of times. The V gene is TRBV6-1, the J gene TRBJ2-5; no clear D gene. Germline V CDR1 and CDR2: MNHNS, SASEGT. The V end was cut by 2 bases, the J end by 5 bases, with 6 bases between. This CDR3 region has 12 residues. CDR3 protein: CASSEFGETQYF. CDR3 nucleotides: TGTGCCAGCAGTGAATTTGGGGAGACCCAGTACTTC.